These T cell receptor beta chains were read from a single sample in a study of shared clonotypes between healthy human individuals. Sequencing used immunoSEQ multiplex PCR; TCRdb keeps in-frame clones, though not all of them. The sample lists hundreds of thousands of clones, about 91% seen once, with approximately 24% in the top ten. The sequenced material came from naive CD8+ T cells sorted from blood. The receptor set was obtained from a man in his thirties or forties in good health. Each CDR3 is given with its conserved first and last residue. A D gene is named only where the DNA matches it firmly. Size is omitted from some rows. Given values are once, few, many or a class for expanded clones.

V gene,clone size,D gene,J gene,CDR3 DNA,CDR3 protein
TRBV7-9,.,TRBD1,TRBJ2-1,TGTGCCAGCAGCTTAGCGGACAGGCAAGGGGGGCAGTTCTTC,CASSLADRQGGQFF
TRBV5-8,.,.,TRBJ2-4,TGTGCCAGCAGCCCCAAGACCGGGGTATTGGAGCTCCAAGACATTCAGTACTTC,CASSPKTGVLELQDIQYF
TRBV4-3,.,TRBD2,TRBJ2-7,TGCGCCAGCAGCCAAGGGACTAGCGGTCACTACGAGCAGTACTTC,CASSQGTSGHYEQYF
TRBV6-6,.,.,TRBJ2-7,TGTGCCAGTCGGGCCTCACCCCTCTCCGAGCAGTACTTC,CASRASPLSEQYF
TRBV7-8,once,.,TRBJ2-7,TGTGCCAGCAGCTTTTTTAGTTTCGGACGGAACTACGAGCAGTACTTC,CASSFFSFGRNYEQYF
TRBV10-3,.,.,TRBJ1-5,TGTGCCATCAGCCCTGAGGGCAATCAGCCCCAGCATTTT,CAISPEGNQPQHF
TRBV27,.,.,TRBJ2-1,TGTGCCAGCAGCCCCGGGACACCTAACAATGAGCAGTTCTTC,CASSPGTPNNEQFF
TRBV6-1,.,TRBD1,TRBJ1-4,TGTGCCAGCGCAGAACCGGGACAGGGTGATGAAAAACTGTTTTTT,CASAEPGQGDEKLFF
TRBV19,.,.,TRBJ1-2,TGTGCCAGTAGTATATTTAACTATGGCTACACCTTC,CASSIFNYGYTF
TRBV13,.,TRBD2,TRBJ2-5,TGTGCCAGCAGCCTACTAGGGGGACTAGCGGGGCAGACCCAGTACTTC,CASSLLGGLAGQTQYF
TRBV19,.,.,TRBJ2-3,TGTGCCAGTAGTATGGCGTTCAGAGGGGAAGATACGCAGTATTTT,CASSMAFRGEDTQYF
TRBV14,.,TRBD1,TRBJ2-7,TGTGCCAGCAGCCAAGATAGAAGGACAGGCTCCTACGAGCAGTACTTC,CASSQDRRTGSYEQYF
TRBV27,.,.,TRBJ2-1,TGTGCCAGCAGTTTTTGGGGGTTTGGGAACAATGAGCAGTTCTTC,CASSFWGFGNNEQFF
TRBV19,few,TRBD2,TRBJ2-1,TGTGCCAGTAGTATCACTAGCGGCGACAATGAGCAGTTCTTC,CASSITSGDNEQFF
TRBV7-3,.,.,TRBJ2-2,TGTGCCAGCAGCTTATTGGAGACCGGGGAGCTGTTTTTT,CASSLLETGELFF
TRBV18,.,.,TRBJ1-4,TGTGCCAGCTCACCCAGAGGACAAAATGAAAAACTGTTTTTT,CASSPRGQNEKLFF
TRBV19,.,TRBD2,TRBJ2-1,TGTGCCAGTAGTATAGTGCCGACTAGCGGGAAGCAGTTCTTC,CASSIVPTSGKQFF
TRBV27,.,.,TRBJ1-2,TGTGCCAGCAGTGTTGCAGGGGTGGGTGACTATGGCTACACCTTC,CASSVAGVGDYGYTF
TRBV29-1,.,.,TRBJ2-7,TGCAGCGTTGTTAGGTGGGAATCCTACGAGCAGTACTTC,CSVVRWESYEQYF
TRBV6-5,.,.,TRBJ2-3,TGTGCCAGCAGTTACCTGGGGACAGATACGCAGTATTTT,CASSYLGTDTQYF
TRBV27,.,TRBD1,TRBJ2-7,TGTGCCAGCAGTACCCTTCGACAGGGGAGCTCCTACGAGCAGTACTTC,CASSTLRQGSSYEQYF
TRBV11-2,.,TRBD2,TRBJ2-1,TGTGCCAGCAGCTTAGGGTACAGCCTAGCGGGAGGTAATGAGCAGTTCTTC,CASSLGYSLAGGNEQFF
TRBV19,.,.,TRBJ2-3,TGTGCCACCGCCGACCTCACAAGCACAGATACGCAGTATTTT,CATADLTSTDTQYF
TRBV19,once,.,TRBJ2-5,TGTGCCACCAAACAAGAGACCCAGTACTTC,CATKQETQYF
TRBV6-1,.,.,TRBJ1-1,TGTGCCAGCATGAGAGTCAGGCTTGAAGCTTTCTTT,CASMRVRLEAFF
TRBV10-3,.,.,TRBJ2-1,TGTGCCATCAGTGAGTCAGGTGAGACCGCTAACTCCTACAATGAGCAGTTCTTC,CAISESGETANSYNEQFF
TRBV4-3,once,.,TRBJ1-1,TGCGCCAGCAGCCAAGATCCGGGGGGCGCTGGGGACACTGAAGCTTTCTTT,CASSQDPGGAGDTEAFF
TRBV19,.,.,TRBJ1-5,TGTGCCAGTACCGTGTCGGGTTGGAGCAATCAGCCCCAGCATTTT,CASTVSGWSNQPQHF
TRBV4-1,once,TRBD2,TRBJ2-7,TGCGCCAGCAGCCAAGATCGCCCCGGGACTAGCCTTTCCTACGAGCAGTACTTC,CASSQDRPGTSLSYEQYF
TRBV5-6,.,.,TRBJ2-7,TGTGCCAGCAGCTTGTGGGACATTGACTCCTACGAGCAGTACTTC,CASSLWDIDSYEQYF
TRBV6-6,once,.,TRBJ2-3,TGTGCCAGCAGGATCCGGGGGCAGCCAGATACGCAGTATTTT,CASRIRGQPDTQYF
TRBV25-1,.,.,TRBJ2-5,TGTGCCAGCACGGCCCACTCAGAGACCCAGTACTTC,CASTAHSETQYF
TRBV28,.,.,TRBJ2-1,TGTGCCAGCAGTCCCGGACTGGAGCAGTTCTTC,CASSPGLEQFF
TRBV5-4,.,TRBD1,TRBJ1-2,TGTGCCAGCAGCTATAAGGGACAGGGGGCTCGGGGCTATGGCTACACCTTC,CASSYKGQGARGYGYTF
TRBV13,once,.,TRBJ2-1,TGTGCCAGCAGCTTAGGGTGGGCGTCCCATGAGCAGTTCTTC,CASSLGWASHEQFF
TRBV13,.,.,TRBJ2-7,TGTGCCAGCAGCTGGATGGGGAATTACGAGCAGTACTTC,CASSWMGNYEQYF
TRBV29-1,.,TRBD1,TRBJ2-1,TGCAGCGTTGAAGGGCCGACGGGACAGGGGGTTGCCTACAATGAGCAGTTCTTC,CSVEGPTGQGVAYNEQFF
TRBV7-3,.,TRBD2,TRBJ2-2,TGTGCCAGCAGCTCACAGACTAGCGGGAGTCGGACCGGGGAGCTGTTTTTT,CASSSQTSGSRTGELFF
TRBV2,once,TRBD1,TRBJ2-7,TGTGCCATCCAGGACAGGGTCCACGAGCAGTACTTC,CAIQDRVHEQYF
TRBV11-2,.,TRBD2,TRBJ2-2,TGTGCCAGCAGCTTAGATGATCTAGCGGGAGTCCCCGGGGAGCTGTTTTTT,CASSLDDLAGVPGELFF
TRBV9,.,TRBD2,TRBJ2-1,TGTGCCAGCAGCGCCACCCAACGTCCAGGGACTATTCACAATGAGCAGTTCTTC,CASSATQRPGTIHNEQFF
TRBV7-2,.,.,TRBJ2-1,TGTGCCAGCAGCTTATCCGTAAGCTCCTACAATGAGCAGTTCTTC,CASSLSVSSYNEQFF
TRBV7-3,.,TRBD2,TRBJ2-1,TGTGCCAGCAGCTTAACAGCGGGAGGGACTCATGAGCAGTTCTTC,CASSLTAGGTHEQFF
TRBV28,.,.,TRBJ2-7,TGTGCCAGCAGTTCCCCCAGTCGAGGGGGGACCTACGAGCAGTACTTC,CASSSPSRGGTYEQYF
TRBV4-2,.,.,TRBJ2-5,TGTGCCAGCAGCCAAGAAGGAAGGGAGACCCAGTACTTC,CASSQEGRETQYF
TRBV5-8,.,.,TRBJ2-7,TGTGCCAGCAGCTGGGACGTGGGTCCCGAGCAGTACTTC,CASSWDVGPEQYF
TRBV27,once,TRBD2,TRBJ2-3,TGTGCCAGCAGTGCGGGACTATTAGATACGCAGTATTTT,CASSAGLLDTQYF
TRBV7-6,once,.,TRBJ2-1,TGTGCCAGCAGCCGTGCCCAGGGGCGGGAGATAAGTAATGAGCAGTTCTTC,CASSRAQGREISNEQFF
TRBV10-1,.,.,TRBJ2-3,TGCGCCAGCAGTGAGCGGAGGATAGGGGATACGCAGTATTTT,CASSERRIGDTQYF
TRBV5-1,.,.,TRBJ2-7,TGCGCCAGCAGCTGGGGACGAACAAACTACGAGCAGTACTTC,CASSWGRTNYEQYF
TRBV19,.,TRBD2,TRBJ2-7,TGTGCCAGTAGTAGGAGACTAGCGCGCTACGAGCAGTACTTC,CASSRRLARYEQYF
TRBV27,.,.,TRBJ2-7,TGTGCCAGCAGTCCGTACTCCTCCTACGAGCAGTACTTC,CASSPYSSYEQYF
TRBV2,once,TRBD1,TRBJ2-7,TGTGCCGGATCCGGGACAGGGGTTGACGAGCAGTACTTC,CAGSGTGVDEQYF
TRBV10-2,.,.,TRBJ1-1,TGCGCCAGCAGTGAGATGGGGATGAACACTGAAGCTTTCTTT,CASSEMGMNTEAFF
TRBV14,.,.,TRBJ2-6,TGTGCCAGCAGCCAAGCCTTTGGCGGGGCTGGGGCCAACGTCCTGACTTTC,CASSQAFGGAGANVLTF
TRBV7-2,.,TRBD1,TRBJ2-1,TGTGCCAGCAACCCTGGGACAGGGCTGGGTAATGAGCAGTTCTTC,CASNPGTGLGNEQFF
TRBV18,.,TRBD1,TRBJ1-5,TGTGCCAGCTCACCAACCGAGACAGGGGAGGCCAATCAGCCCCAGCATTTT,CASSPTETGEANQPQHF
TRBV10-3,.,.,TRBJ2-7,TGTGCCATCAGTGAGGACCCCGCGAAGCAGTACTTC,CAISEDPAKQYF
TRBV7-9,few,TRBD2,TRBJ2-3,TGTGCCAGCAGCAAGGGACTAGCGGACACAGATACGCAGTATTTT,CASSKGLADTDTQYF